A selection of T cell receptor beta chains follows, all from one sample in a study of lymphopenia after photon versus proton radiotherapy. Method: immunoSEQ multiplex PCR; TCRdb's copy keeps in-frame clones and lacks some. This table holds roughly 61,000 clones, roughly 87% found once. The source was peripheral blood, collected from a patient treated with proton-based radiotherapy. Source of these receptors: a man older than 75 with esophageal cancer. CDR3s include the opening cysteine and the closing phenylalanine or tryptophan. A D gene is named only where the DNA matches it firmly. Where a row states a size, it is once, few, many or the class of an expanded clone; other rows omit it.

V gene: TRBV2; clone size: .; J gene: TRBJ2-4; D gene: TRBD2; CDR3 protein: CASSEGGGVAKNIQYF; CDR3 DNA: TGTGCCAGCAGTGAAGGGGGAGGGGTAGCCAAAAACATTCAGTACTTC
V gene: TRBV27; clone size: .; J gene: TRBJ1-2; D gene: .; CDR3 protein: CASSLLGQHGYTF; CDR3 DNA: TGTGCCAGCAGTTTATTAGGCCAGCATGGCTACACCTTC
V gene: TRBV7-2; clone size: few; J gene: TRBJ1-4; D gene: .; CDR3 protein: CASSLYGSNEKLFF; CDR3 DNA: TGTGCCAGCAGCTTATACGGATCTAATGAAAAACTGTTTTTT
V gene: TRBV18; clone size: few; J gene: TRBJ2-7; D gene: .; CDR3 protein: CASSPPSSYEQYF; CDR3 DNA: TGTGCCAGCTCACCACCTAGCTCCTACGAGCAGTACTTC
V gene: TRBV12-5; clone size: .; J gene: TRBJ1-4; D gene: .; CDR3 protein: CASGSNEKLFF; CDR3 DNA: TGTGCTAGTGGTTCGAATGAAAAACTGTTTTTT
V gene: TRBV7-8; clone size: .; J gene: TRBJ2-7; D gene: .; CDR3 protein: CASSPAGAPYEQYF; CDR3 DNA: TGTGCCAGCAGCCCGGCCGGGGCTCCCTACGAGCAGTACTTC
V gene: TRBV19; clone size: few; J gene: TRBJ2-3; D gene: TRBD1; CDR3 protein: CASRHQGQGVTDTQYF; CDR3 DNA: TGTGCCAGTAGACACCAGGGACAGGGGGTGACAGATACGCAGTATTTT
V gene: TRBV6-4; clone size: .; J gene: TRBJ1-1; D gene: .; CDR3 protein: CASRTNMNTEAFF; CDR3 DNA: TGTGCCAGCAGAACAAATATGAACACTGAAGCTTTCTTT
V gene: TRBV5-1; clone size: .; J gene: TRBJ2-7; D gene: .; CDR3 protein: CASSLVTGRYEQYF; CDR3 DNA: TGCGCCAGCAGCTTGGTAACCGGTCGCTACGAGCAGTACTTC
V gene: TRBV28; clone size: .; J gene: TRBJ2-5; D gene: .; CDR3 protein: CASSTQETQYF; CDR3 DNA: TGTGCCAGCAGCACCCAAGAGACCCAGTACTTC
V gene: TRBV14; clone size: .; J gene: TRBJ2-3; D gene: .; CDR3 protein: CASSPFGDTQYF; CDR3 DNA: TGTGCCAGCAGCCCATTTGGTGATACGCAGTATTTT
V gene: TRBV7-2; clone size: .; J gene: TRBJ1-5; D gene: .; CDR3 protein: CASSLNPGGVGPQHF; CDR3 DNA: TGTGCCAGCAGCTTAAACCCCGGAGGGGTCGGGCCCCAGCATTTT
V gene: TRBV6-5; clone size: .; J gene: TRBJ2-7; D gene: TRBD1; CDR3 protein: CASSYPRDRKYEQYF; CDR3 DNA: TGTGCCAGCAGTTATCCACGGGACAGAAAATACGAGCAGTACTTC
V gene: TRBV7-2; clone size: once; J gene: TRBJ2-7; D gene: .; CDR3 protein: CASSPPGEKAYEQYF; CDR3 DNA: TGTGCCAGCAGCCCCCCGGGCGAGAAGGCCTACGAGCAGTACTTC
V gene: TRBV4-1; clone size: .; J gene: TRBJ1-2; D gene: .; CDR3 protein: CASSQTGSYGYTF; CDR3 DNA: TGCGCCAGCAGCCAGACCGGGAGCTATGGCTACACCTTC
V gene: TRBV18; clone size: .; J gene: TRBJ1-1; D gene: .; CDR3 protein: CASSPGVDTEAFF; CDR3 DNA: TGTGCCAGCTCACCGGGGGTCGACACTGAAGCTTTCTTT
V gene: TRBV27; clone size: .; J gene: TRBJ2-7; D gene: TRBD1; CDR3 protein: CASSRTGNTYEQYF; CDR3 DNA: TGTGCCAGCAGTCGGACAGGGAATACCTACGAGCAGTACTTC
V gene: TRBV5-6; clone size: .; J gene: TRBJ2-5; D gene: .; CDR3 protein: CASSLARHLRETQYF; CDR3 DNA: TGTGCCAGCAGCTTGGCCCGGCACCTCCGCGAGACCCAGTACTTC
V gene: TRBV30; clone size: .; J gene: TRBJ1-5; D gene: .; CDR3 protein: CAWSSSGNQPQHF; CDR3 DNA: TGTGCCTGGAGTAGCAGTGGCAATCAGCCCCAGCATTTT
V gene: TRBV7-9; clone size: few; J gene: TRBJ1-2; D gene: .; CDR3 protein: CASSRMWGGPGSYGYTF; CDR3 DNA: TGTGCCAGCAGCCGTATGTGGGGGGGCCCAGGGAGCTATGGCTACACCTTC
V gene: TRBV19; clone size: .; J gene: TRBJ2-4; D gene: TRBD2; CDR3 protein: CASSIGPSGRYKNIQYF; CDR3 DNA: TGTGCCAGTAGTATAGGCCCTAGCGGGAGATACAAAAACATTCAGTACTTC
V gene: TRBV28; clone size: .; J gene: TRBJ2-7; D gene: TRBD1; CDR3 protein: CASLKQGAAYEQYF; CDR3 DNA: TGTGCCAGCCTTAAACAGGGGGCAGCCTACGAGCAGTACTTC
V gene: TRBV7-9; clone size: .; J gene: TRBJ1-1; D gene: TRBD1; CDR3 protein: CASSFPGQGMNTEAFF; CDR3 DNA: TGTGCCAGCAGCTTCCCCGGACAGGGGATGAACACTGAAGCTTTCTTT
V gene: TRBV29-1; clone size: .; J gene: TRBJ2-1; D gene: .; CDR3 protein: CSYIRTASNEQFF; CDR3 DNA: TGCAGCTACATTCGGACAGCGAGCAATGAGCAGTTCTTC
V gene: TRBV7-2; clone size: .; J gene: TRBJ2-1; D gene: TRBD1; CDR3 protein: CASSRTGTGVIQQFF; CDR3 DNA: TGTGCCAGCAGCCGGACCGGGACAGGAGTAATACAGCAGTTCTTC
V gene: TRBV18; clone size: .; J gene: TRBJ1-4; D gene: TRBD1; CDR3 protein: CASSPVPGQGIIEKLFF; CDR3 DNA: TGTGCCAGCTCACCGGTCCCGGGACAGGGGATAATTGAAAAACTGTTTTTT
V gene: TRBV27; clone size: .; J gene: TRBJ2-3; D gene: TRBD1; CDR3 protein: CASSPQQGGTDTQYF; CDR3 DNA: TGTGCCAGCAGTCCCCAACAGGGGGGCACAGATACGCAGTATTTT
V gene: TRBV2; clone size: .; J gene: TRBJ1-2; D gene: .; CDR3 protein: CASSDAALQIYGYTF; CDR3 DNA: TGTGCCAGCAGTGATGCGGCACTACAAATCTATGGCTACACCTTC
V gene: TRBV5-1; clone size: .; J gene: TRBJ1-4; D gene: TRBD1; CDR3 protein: CASSLGQRNEKLFF; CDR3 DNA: TGCGCCAGCAGCCTGGGACAGAGGAATGAAAAACTGTTTTTT
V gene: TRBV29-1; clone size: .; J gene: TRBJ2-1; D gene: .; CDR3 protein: CSVETSNEQFF; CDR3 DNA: TGCAGCGTTGAGACCAGTAATGAGCAGTTCTTC
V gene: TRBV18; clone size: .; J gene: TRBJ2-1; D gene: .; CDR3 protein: CASSPPTNEQFF; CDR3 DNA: TGTGCCAGCTCACCACCAACCAATGAGCAGTTCTTC
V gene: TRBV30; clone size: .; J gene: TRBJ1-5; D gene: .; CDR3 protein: CAWSVETGTNQPQHF; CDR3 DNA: TGTGCCTGGAGTGTCGAGACAGGAACTAATCAGCCCCAGCATTTT
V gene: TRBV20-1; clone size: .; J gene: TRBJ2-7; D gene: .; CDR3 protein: CSAARLGEQYF; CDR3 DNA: TGCAGTGCTGCGCGCCTCGGGGAGCAGTACTTC
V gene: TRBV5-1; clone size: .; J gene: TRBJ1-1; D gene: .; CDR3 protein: CASTWTGPGGEAFF; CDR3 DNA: TGCGCCAGCACCTGGACGGGTCCGGGAGGTGAAGCTTTCTTT
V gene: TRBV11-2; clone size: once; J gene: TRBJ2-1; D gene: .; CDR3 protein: CASSPLGYGPVQVEQFF; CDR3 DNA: TGTGCCAGCAGCCCTCTCGGATACGGACCGGTACAAGTTGAGCAGTTCTTC
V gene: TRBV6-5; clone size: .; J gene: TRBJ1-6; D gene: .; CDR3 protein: CASSYAYNNSPLHF; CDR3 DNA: TGTGCCAGCAGTTACGCCTACAATAATTCACCCCTCCACTTT
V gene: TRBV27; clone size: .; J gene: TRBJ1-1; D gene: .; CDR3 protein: CASSKWGSTEAFF; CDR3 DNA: TGTGCCAGCAGTAAGTGGGGAAGTACTGAAGCTTTCTTT
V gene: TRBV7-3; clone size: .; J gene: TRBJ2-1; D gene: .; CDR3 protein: CASSLTLIGASSYNEQFF; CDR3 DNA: TGTGCCAGCAGCTTAACTTTAATCGGGGCCAGCTCCTACAATGAGCAGTTCTTC
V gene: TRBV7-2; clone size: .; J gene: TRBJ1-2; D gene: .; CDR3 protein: CASSLEFGAGYGYTF; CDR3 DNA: TGTGCCAGCAGCTTAGAATTCGGGGCGGGCTATGGCTACACCTTC
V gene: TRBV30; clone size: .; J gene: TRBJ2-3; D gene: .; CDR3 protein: CAWNLRPSSTDTQYF; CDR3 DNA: TGTGCCTGGAACCTCAGACCCTCTAGCACAGATACGCAGTATTTT
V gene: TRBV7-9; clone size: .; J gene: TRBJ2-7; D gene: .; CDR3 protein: CASSLEGGSEQYF; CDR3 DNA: TGTGCCAGCAGCTTAGAGGGTGGGTCCGAGCAGTACTTC
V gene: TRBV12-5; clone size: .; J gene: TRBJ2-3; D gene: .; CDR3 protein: CASGLVWVIGGDTQYF; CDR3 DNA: TGTGCTAGTGGTTTGGTATGGGTCATAGGAGGGGATACGCAGTATTTT
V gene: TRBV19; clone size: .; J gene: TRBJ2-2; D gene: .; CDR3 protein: CASSSGTVGSGELFF; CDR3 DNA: TGTGCCAGTAGCTCCGGGACGGTCGGTTCCGGGGAGCTGTTTTTT
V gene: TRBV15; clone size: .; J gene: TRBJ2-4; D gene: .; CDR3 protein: CATSRESGDNIQYF; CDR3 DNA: TGTGCCACCAGCAGAGAATCAGGGGACAACATTCAGTACTTC
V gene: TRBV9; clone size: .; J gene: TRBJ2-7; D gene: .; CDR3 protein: CASSVAGGIYEQYF; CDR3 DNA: TGTGCCAGCAGCGTAGCCGGGGGTATCTACGAGCAGTACTTC
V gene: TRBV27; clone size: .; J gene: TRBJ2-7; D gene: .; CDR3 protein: CASSLSKGGGYEQYF; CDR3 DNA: TGTGCCAGCAGTTTATCAAAGGGGGGGGGCTACGAGCAGTACTTC
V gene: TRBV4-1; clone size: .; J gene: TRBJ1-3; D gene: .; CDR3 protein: CASSQVGGTGNTIYF; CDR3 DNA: TGCGCCAGCAGCCAAGTCGGGGGGACTGGAAACACCATATATTTT
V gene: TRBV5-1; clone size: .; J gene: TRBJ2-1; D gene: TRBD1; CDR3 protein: CASSLAGTGAGNEQFF; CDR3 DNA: TGCGCCAGCAGCTTGGCCGGGACAGGGGCGGGCAATGAGCAGTTCTTC
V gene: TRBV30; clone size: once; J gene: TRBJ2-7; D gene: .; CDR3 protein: CAWKGASYEQYF; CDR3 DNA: TGTGCCTGGAAAGGGGCCTCCTACGAGCAGTACTTC
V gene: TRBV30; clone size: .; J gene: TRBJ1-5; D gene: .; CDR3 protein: CALGTTSNQPQHF; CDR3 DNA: TGTGCCTTGGGGACAACTAGCAATCAGCCCCAGCATTTT